The 15 T cell receptor beta chains below were found in one sample sequenced in a study of blood T cells in healthy people across ages. Next came a second PCR, run for about 6 to 11 cycles, which used a sample-barcoded 5' primer along with a J-beta primer mix. TCRdb reprocessed the 5' RACE reads with MiXCR, giving one entry per CDR3 protein. The table records over 750,000 distinct CDR3 sequences, approximately 25% of them present only once. The same data also went into a second study, on T cells of mothers and their children.

Sequenced input: blood. Receptor source: a boy between 5 and 17 years old in good health.

This clonotype occurred a few times. The chain employs TRBV5-1 and TRBJ1-1, with TRBD1 as a possible D gene (5 bases). The V gene's germline CDR1 is SGHRS and CDR2 YFSETQ. V was clipped by 4 bases and J by 10 bases, with 20 bases between them. This CDR3 has 14 amino acids. The CDR3, as DNA: TGCGCCAGCAGCGAACCGGGGCCCAGAAGGATAGCTTTCTTT. Its translation is CASSEPGPRRIAFF.

The chain has TRBV29-1 and TRBJ2-5; TRBD1 aligns across 10 bases. The J call may be wrong; the DNA end is better matched by TRBJ2-1. The CDR3 runs 12 residues. In germline, CDR1 is SQVTM, CDR2 ANQGSEA. The CDR3 loop reads CSVGTGENEQFF. CDR3 coding DNA: TGCAGCGTAGGGACAGGGGAAAATGAGCAGTTCTTC.

CDR3 sequence (DNA): TGTGCCAGTTCCCCCGGGACAGGGGTACGAGAGACCCAGTACTTC. Translation gives CASSPGTGVRETQYF. This chain joins TRBV18 and TRBJ2-5; 10 bases map to TRBD1. Germline loops: CDR1 KGHSH, CDR2 LQKENI. This CDR3 is 15 amino acids long. J gave up 4 bases and V 9 bases, and 11 bases lay outside the gene matches.

The rearrangement uses TRBV20-1 and TRBJ2-1, with TRBD2 as a possible D gene (7 bases). The end of the DNA is better explained by TRBJ2-7, so the J call may be wrong. The CDR3 contains 14 residues. CDR1 is DFQATT, CDR2 SNEGSKA, per germline (reference sequence). The CDR3 spells CSAREWGGTYEQYF. In DNA form, the CDR3 reads TGCAGTGCTAGAGAATGGGGGGGCACCTACGAGCAGTACTTC.

This chain joins TRBV20-1 and TRBJ2-3, with 7 bases aligning to TRBD2. The germline gives CDR1 DFQATT, CDR2 SNEGSKA (reference sequence). The CDR3 has 14 amino acids. The V gene end was trimmed by 6 bases and the J gene end by 6 bases; junction bases not matched to a gene: 12. CDR3 protein: CSATRYARGDTQYF. The CDR3 bases are TGCAGTGCCACCCGGTACGCGCGGGGGGATACGCAGTATTTT.

This clonotype was detected only a few times. The rearrangement joins TRBV24-1 to TRBJ2-1, with TRBD1 identical over 10 bases. Looked up from germline, CDR1 is KGHDR and CDR2 is SFDVKD. The trim removed 4 bases at V and 7 bases at J, leaving 3 bases unmatched. The CDR3 length is 14 residues. This CDR3 reads CATSDPDRGNEQFF. In DNA, the CDR3 is TGTGCCACCAGTGACCCGGACAGGGGGAATGAGCAGTTCTTC.

This clonotype showed up just a few times. The chain combines TRBV24-1 with TRBJ2-5; D perhaps matches TRBD2 (6 bases). The germline gives CDR1 KGHDR, CDR2 SFDVKD. The CDR3 is made up of 15 amino acids. V lost 7 bases and J 2 bases, leaving 16 bases between the germline ends. CDR3 amino acids: CATRVCGARQETQYF. CDR3 in DNA: TGTGCCACCAGAGTATGCGGGGCGAGGCAAGAGACCCAGTACTTC.

This chain joins TRBV12-3 or TRBV12-4 and TRBJ2-3; D remains ambiguous. Trimming removed 6 bases at V and 2 bases at J, with 12 bases between. The CDR3 is made up of 14 amino acids. CDR3 region: CASRLSIFTDTQYF. For the CDR3, the DNA is TGTGCCAGCAGACTTTCCATCTTCACAGATACGCAGTATTTT.

The genes are TRBV4-1 and TRBJ2-5, with D possibly being TRBD1 or TRBD2 (5 bases each). The CDR3 length is 15 residues. The germline V and J ends were trimmed by 0 bases and 3 bases, with 11 bases remaining between them. Germline-derived CDR1 and CDR2 are MGHRA and YSYEKL. The CDR3 bases are TGCGCCAGCAGCCAAGAAACGGGGACGGAAGAGACCCAGTACTTC. It translates to CASSQETGTEETQYF.

The CDR3 DNA is TGTGCCAGCAGCTTGGTTGTGGCGGGAGGGCCAGATACGCAGTATTTT. It yields the protein CASSLVVAGGPDTQYF. The rearrangement joins TRBV7-3 to TRBJ2-3, with 9 bases identical to TRBD2. With 3 bases clipped from V and 4 bases from J, the junction kept 8 bases outside the gene matches. This CDR3 region has 16 residues. The germline V gene has CDR1 SGHTA and CDR2 FQGTGA.

The chain has TRBV25-1 and TRBJ2-5; 8 nucleotides match TRBD2. Looked up from germline, CDR1 is MGHDK and CDR2 is SYGVNS. The CDR3 loop spans 14 amino acids. The V segment lost 7 bases and the J segment 3 bases; nucleotides outside the gene matches: 7. This CDR3 is CASTHRGGEETQYF. The CDR3 nucleotides read TGTGCCAGCACCCACCGGGGGGGTGAAGAGACCCAGTACTTC.

The chain has TRBV7-9 and TRBJ2-7; D is unresolved. The CDR3 length is 13 residues. V was trimmed by 3 bases and J by 5 bases, leaving 11 bases between them. The germline V gene encodes CDR1 SEHNR and CDR2 FQNEAQ (reference sequence). The CDR3, as DNA: TGTGCCAGCAGCTTGCAGAATTTACACGAGCAGTACTTC. Encoded protein: CASSLQNLHEQYF.

The chain uses TRBV20-1 and TRBJ1-2; TRBD1 matches at 9 bases. Germline values: CDR1 DFQATT, CDR2 SNEGSKA (reference sequence). V was clipped by 0 bases and J by 5 bases; unmatched bases: 4. This CDR3 has 14 residues. In DNA, the CDR3 is TGCAGTGCTAGAGAGGACAGGGGATGGTATGGCTACACCTTC. Translated: CSAREDRGWYGYTF.

The table lists this clonotype with a few counts. This sequence joins TRBV12-3 or TRBV12-4 and TRBJ2-5, with 7 bases matching TRBD1. The CDR3 sequence is 15 residues long. Losses at the gene ends were 5 bases for V and 1 base for J; bases not matched to a gene: 7. The CDR3 nucleotides are TGTGCCAGCAGTCCCGGACAGGTCATCCAAGAGACCCAGTACTTC. This codes for CASSPGQVIQETQYF.

The rearrangement uses TRBV27 and TRBJ2-5, with 7 bases matching TRBD1. Gene TRBJ2-7 matches the end of the DNA better, so the J call may be wrong. The CDR3 has 15 residues. Germline assignment: CDR1 MNHEY and CDR2 SMNVEV (reference sequence). The CDR3 coding sequence is TGTGCCAGCAGTCCGCTTACAGGGGTATCCTACGAGCAGTACTTC. This gives the protein CASSPLTGVSYEQYF.